Included here is one TCR beta chain sequence, with context. This entry is derived from a study of blood T cells in healthy people across ages. As for the study in general: T cells yielded about one barcoded beta molecule per two cells through template switching.

Primed by a sample-barcoded 5' primer and a J-beta primer mix, a second PCR proceeded for about 6 to 11 cycles. TCRdb analysed the 5' RACE reads with MiXCR anew, one entry per CDR3 protein. The sample has about 1.8 million distinct CDR3 sequences, around 48% seen once; the top ten hold approximately 2%. The sequenced sample consisted of blood. The receptor was isolated from a middle-aged woman in good health.

The CDR3 sequence: CASSPPGWRIETQYF. As DNA, the CDR3 is TGTGCCAGCAGCCCCCCTGGTTGGAGGATAGAGACCCAGTACTTC. The chain uses TRBV7-2 and TRBJ2-5, with D possibly TRBD2 on 5 matching bases. The ends were cut back, 5 bases at V and 4 bases at J, with 17 bases in the middle. This CDR3 region has 15 residues. Germline-derived CDR1 and CDR2 are SGHTA and FQGNSA.